This entry lists 9 T cell receptor beta chains sequenced from one sample in a study of graft-versus-host responses after intestinal transplantation. Their cognate antigens are unknown. Clones were sequenced by immunoSEQ multiplex PCR, and TCRdb holds only the in-frame ones, with some missing. Of about 90,000 clones detected, 94% appear once; the ten largest clones hold roughly 0.18%. The material was unstimulated CD4+ T cells sorted from spleen or lymph node cells, obtained before transplant. Source of these receptors: a human donor who was the organ donor for an intestinal transplant.

V is TRBV7-9 and J is TRBJ2-7, with D perhaps matching TRBD1 (6 bases). CDR3 length: 16 amino acids. Trimming left V 2 bases short and J 5 bases short, with 19 bases between. Germline assignment: CDR1 SEHNR and CDR2 FQNEAQ (reference sequence). The CDR3 DNA reads TGTGCCAGCAGCTTAAGGTTGTTGGGGGCCGGCCACGAGCAGTACTTC. It is translated as CASSLRLLGAGHEQYF.

This chain connects TRBV6-6 to TRBJ1-6; D ambiguous. With 7 bases removed from V and 11 bases from J, the gap between germline ends came to 15 bases. In germline, CDR1 is MNHNY, CDR2 SVGAGI (reference sequence). The CDR3 length is 13 residues. In DNA, the CDR3 is TGTGCCAGCATCTCAAATGAGTCCCCACCCCTCCACTTT. The encoded protein is CASISNESPPLHF.

CDR3 loop: CASSAAGGRPRQETQYF. For the CDR3, the DNA is TGTGCCAGCAGCGCCGCCGGGGGGCGCCCCCGGCAAGAGACCCAGTACTTC. The chain couples TRBV7-9 to TRBJ2-5; D may be TRBD2 (7 bases). This CDR3 comprises 17 residues. The V end lost 5 bases, the J end lost 2 bases, and 21 bases lay between the germline ends. CDR1 and CDR2 from the germline V gene are SEHNR and FQNEAQ (reference sequence).

The chain is built from TRBV4-3 and TRBJ1-1; D is perhaps TRBD1 (6 bases). Between the trimmed V and J ends, which lost 4 bases and 3 bases, there was a span of 21 bases. The germline V gene has CDR1 LGHNA and CDR2 YSLEER. CDR3 size: 17 residues. This CDR3 reads CASSLTYLGGADTEAFF. CDR3 nucleotides: TGCGCCAGCAGCCTCACTTACCTGGGGGGCGCGGACACTGAAGCTTTCTTT.

V usage is TRBV5-1 and J usage is TRBJ1-5, with TRBD1 identical over 10 bases. The ends lost 3 bases at V and 4 bases at J; junction bases unmatched: 1. The CDR3 has 14 amino acids. Germline V gene data show CDR1 as SGHRS and CDR2 as YFSETQ. DNA for the CDR3: TGCGCCAGCAGCTCGGGACAGGGGAATCAGCCCCAGCATTTT. This encodes CASSSGQGNQPQHF.

The chain carries TRBV5-1 and TRBJ2-7; 11 positions match TRBD2. The junction had 2 bases not matched to a gene; V was cut back by 4 bases and J by 2 bases. The CDR3 consists of 14 residues. CDR1 and CDR2 from the germline V gene are SGHRS and YFSETQ. This CDR3 reads CASSQLAGAYEQYF. The CDR3 DNA follows: TGCGCCAGCAGCCAACTAGCGGGGGCCTACGAGCAGTACTTC.

The V and J genes are TRBV7-3 and TRBJ1-1; unclear D gene. CDR3 length: 13 residues. V was pared by 4 bases and J by 1 base, with 7 bases between. Germline CDR1 and CDR2: SGHTA and FQGTGA. The DNA of the CDR3 is TGTGCCAGCAGCTCCACACGGAACACTGAAGCTTTCTTT. Protein: CASSSTRNTEAFF.

In its sample, this clone was seen once. The same CDR3 can be traced to other DNA sequences in this sample. The chain combines TRBV19 with TRBJ2-7; tentatively, D is TRBD1 (5 bases). CDR1 LNHDA and CDR2 SQIVND come from the germline V gene (reference sequence). V lost 5 bases and J 1 base, leaving 18 bases between the germline ends. The CDR3 is 16 residues long. In DNA form, the CDR3 reads TGTGCCAGTAGTTATTCCCGTCCAGGGCTGTCCTACGAGCAGTACTTC. Its translation: CASSYSRPGLSYEQYF.

The CDR3 DNA sequence: TGTGCCAGCAGCGAGAGACCGGGACCCCCATACGAGCAGTACTTC. Residues: CASSERPGPPYEQYF. This chain uses TRBV9 with TRBJ2-7, with D possibly called TRBD1 or TRBD2 (5 bases each). The CDR3 covers 15 residues. Germline V gives CDR1 SGDLS, CDR2 YYNGEE. V lost 3 bases to trimming and J lost 4 bases, with 17 bases between them.